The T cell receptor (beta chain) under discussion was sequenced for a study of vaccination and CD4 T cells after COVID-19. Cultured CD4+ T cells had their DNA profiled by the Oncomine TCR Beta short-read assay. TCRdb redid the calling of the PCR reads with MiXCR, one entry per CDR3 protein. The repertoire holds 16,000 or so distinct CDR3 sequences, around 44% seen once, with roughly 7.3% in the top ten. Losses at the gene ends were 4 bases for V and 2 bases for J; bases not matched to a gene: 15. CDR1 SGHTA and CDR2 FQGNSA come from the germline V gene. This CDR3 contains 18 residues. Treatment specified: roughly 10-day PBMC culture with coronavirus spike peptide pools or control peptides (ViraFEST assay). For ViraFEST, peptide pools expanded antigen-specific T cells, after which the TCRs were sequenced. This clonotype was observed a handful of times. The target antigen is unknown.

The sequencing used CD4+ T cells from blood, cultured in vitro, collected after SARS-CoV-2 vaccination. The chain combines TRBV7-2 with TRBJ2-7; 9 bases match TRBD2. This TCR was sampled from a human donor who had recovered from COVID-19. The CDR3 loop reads CASSSLGGGTSQTYEQYF. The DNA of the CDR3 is TGTGCCAGCAGCTCCTTGGGAGGAGGGACTAGCCAAACCTACGAGCAGTACTTC.